Here is one T cell receptor beta chain with its context. Its antigen is unknown. This specimen comes from a study of response to subunit inactivated influenza vaccine. Overall study findings and caveats: The authors offered the suggestion that each seasonal influenza vaccination recruits few new T cells.

The V end was cut by 3 bases, the J end by 3 bases, with 14 bases between. This CDR3 is built from 14 residues. The germline V gene has CDR1 DFQATT and CDR2 SNEGSKA (reference sequence). In TCRdb, the RT-PCR reads were re-called with MiXCR into one record per CDR3 protein. This sample yields 300,000 to 350,000 distinct CDR3 sequences, of which roughly 20% are seen a single time; under 13% belongs to the top ten. The origin of this receptor is a man between 45 and 75 years old who received an inactivated influenza vaccine. This material consisted of PBMCs from blood, taken about 20 months after vaccination. This sequence joins TRBV20-1 and TRBJ1-1; D gene ambiguous. The CDR3 sequence: CSARTGSRDTEAFF. In DNA form, the CDR3 reads TGCAGTGCTAGGACGGGTTCTCGGGACACTGAAGCTTTCTTT.